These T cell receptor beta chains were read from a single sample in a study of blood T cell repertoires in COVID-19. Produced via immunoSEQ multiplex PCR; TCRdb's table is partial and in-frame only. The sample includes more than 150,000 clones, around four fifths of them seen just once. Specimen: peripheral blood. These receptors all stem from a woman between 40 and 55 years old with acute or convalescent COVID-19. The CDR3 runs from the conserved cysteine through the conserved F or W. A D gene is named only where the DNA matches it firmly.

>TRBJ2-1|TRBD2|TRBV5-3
CARSGRGDLDEQFF
TGTGCCAGAAGCGGCCGGGGGGATCTTGATGAGCAGTTCTTC
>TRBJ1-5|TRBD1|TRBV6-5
CASNPTGNQPQHF
TGTGCCAGCAACCCGACAGGGAATCAGCCCCAGCATTTT
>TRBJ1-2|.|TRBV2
CASSQGRTLYGYTF
TGTGCCAGCAGCCAAGGACGGACACTCTATGGCTACACCTTC
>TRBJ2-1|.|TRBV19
CASSTRLGLVVNEQFF
TGTGCCAGTAGTACCCGGCTGGGCTTGGTTGTAAATGAGCAGTTCTTC
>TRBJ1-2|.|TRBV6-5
CASSPTGNYGYTF
TGTGCCAGCAGTCCTACAGGGAACTATGGCTACACCTTC
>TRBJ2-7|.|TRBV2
CASSTGYEQYF
TGTGCCAGCAGCACAGGCTACGAGCAGTACTTC
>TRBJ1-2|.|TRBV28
CASRQDMNNYGYTF
TGTGCCAGCAGGCAAGACATGAATAACTATGGCTACACCTTC
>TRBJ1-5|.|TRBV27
CASSLSITPPGNQPQHF
TGTGCCAGCAGTTTATCAATAACTCCGCCCGGCAATCAGCCCCAGCATTTT
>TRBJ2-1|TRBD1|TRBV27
CASSLSVGTGSRGEQFF
TGTGCCAGCAGTTTATCGGTCGGGACAGGGAGTCGGGGGGAGCAGTTCTTC
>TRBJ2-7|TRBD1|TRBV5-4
CASSRDSVYEQYF
TGTGCCAGCAGTCGGGACAGCGTCTACGAGCAGTACTTC
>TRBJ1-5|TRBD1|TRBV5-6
CASSLKNRGGGQPQHF
TGTGCCAGCAGCTTAAAAAACAGGGGAGGCGGCCAGCCCCAGCATTTT
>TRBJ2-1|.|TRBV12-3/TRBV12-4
CASSFGTFNEQFF
TGTGCCAGCAGTTTTGGGACTTTTAATGAGCAGTTCTTC
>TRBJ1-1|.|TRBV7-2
CASSYRVMNTEAFF
TGTGCCAGCTCCTACAGGGTTATGAACACTGAAGCTTTCTTT
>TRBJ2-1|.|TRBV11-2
CASSPRGALYNEQFF
TGTGCCAGCAGTCCAAGGGGCGCCTTATACAATGAGCAGTTCTTC
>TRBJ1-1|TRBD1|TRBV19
CASATRDRANTEAFF
TGTGCCAGTGCTACGAGGGACAGGGCGAACACTGAAGCTTTCTTT
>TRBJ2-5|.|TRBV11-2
CASSSQSTQYF
TGTGCCAGCAGCTCACAGTCTACCCAGTACTTC
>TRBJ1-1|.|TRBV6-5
CASSRRRGGAFF
TGTGCCAGCAGCCGACGGAGGGGTGGGGCTTTCTTT
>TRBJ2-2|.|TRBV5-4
CASSFREGAGELFF
TGTGCCAGCAGCTTTCGAGAGGGGGCCGGGGAGCTGTTTTTT